Below, 28 T cell receptor beta chains from the same sample are listed, as sequenced in a study of radiotherapy plus CTLA-4 blockade in lung cancer. The data were produced by immunoSEQ multiplex PCR, yet TCRdb's version contains in-frame clones alone and is incomplete. Of 50,000 to 65,000 clones listed, about four fifths were seen once; the top ten hold about 8.5%. This material consisted of peripheral blood, taken from a patient treated with radiotherapy plus ipilimumab. These receptor sequences come from a human donor with non-small cell lung cancer who had a complete response to radiotherapy plus ipilimumab.

V gene TRBV7-9 combines with J gene TRBJ2-1; the match to TRBD2 covers 9 bases. The J segment lost 6 bases and the V segment lost 5 bases, leaving 8 bases of the junction unmatched. The V gene's germline CDR1 is SEHNR and CDR2 FQNEAQ (reference sequence). The CDR3 has 15 residues. In nucleotides, the CDR3 is TGTGCCAGCAGCCTTAGCGGGGGCTACGGCAATGAGCAGTTCTTC. It codes for CASSLSGGYGNEQFF. The full variable domain, its missing parts supplied by reference TRBV7-9 and TRBJ2-1, is DTGVSQNPRHKITKRGQNVTFRCDPISEHNRLYWYRQTLGQGPEFLTYFQNEAQLEKSRLLSDRFSAERPKGSFSTLEIQRTEQGDSAMYLCASSLSGGYGNEQFFGPGTRLTVL.

The V gene is TRBV4-3, the J gene TRBJ2-1, with D maybe TRBD2 (5 bases). Germline V gene sequence: CDR1 LGHNA, CDR2 YSLEER. There are 14 residues in the CDR3. V shed 2 bases and J shed 12 bases, with 17 bases lying between them. The CDR3 sequence is CASSQLTYASRQFF. The DNA of the CDR3 is TGCGCCAGCAGCCAATTAACCTATGCTAGCAGGCAGTTCTTC.

The chain links TRBV6-5 to TRBJ1-2; D is undetermined. The CDR3 length is 15 residues. Germline CDR1 reads MNHEY; CDR2 reads SVGAGI. V was pared by 5 bases and J by 6 bases, with 19 bases between. This chain's CDR3 is CASSPDGRPGNGYTF. The CDR3 nucleotides are TGTGCCAGCAGTCCCGACGGACGCCCGGGGAATGGCTACACCTTC.

The chain uses TRBV12-5 and TRBJ2-7; TRBD1 matches at 9 bases. This CDR3 contains 13 residues. Per the germline V gene, CDR1 is LGHNT and CDR2 is FRNRAP. Trimming cost V 6 bases and J 3 bases; bases outside gene matches: 3. The CDR3 spells CASGRDRDYEQYF. The CDR3 bases are TGTGCTAGTGGCCGGGACAGGGACTACGAGCAGTACTTC.

In its sample, this clone was seen once. The V gene is TRBV7-2, the J gene TRBJ2-4; D is unclear. This CDR3 has 13 residues. Germline V CDR1 and CDR2: SGHTA, FQGNSA. Trimming stripped 4 bases from V and 3 bases from J, with 7 bases between. The CDR3 here is CASSSNSKNIQYF. CDR3 nucleotides: TGTGCCAGCAGCTCAAACAGCAAAAACATTCAGTACTTC.

V and J are TRBV10-3 and TRBJ1-5; TRBD1 might be the D (6 bases). V dropped 2 bases and J dropped 6 bases, with 20 bases sitting between them. The CDR3 sequence is 17 residues long. The germline V gene encodes CDR1 ENHRY and CDR2 SYGVKD. The CDR3 reads CAISETRTGRLVQPQHF. CDR3 DNA: TGTGCCATCAGTGAGACTAGAACAGGGAGATTGGTTCAGCCCCAGCATTTT.

The chain links TRBV27 to TRBJ1-1; D might be TRBD1 (5 bases). CDR1 is MNHEY, CDR2 SMNVEV, per germline (reference sequence). The CDR3 is 16 amino acids. Deletions cut 5 bases from V and 4 bases from J, with 20 bases between. CDR3 protein: CASSPTSGLGATEAFF. The CDR3, as DNA: TGTGCCAGCAGTCCCACATCAGGGCTTGGGGCCACTGAAGCTTTCTTT.

This clone has a handful of counts. In the same sample, other DNA sequences code for this CDR3. This rearrangement joins TRBV27 to TRBJ1-6, with a possible D match to TRBD1 (6 bases). Germline CDR1 reads MNHEY; CDR2 reads SMNVEV (reference sequence). CDR3 length: 15 amino acids. The germline V and J ends were trimmed by 6 bases and 13 bases, with 22 bases remaining between them. The CDR3 sequence is CASRRQGQQNSPLHF. CDR3 coding DNA: TGTGCCAGCAGGCGGCAAGGACAGCAAAACTCCCCCCTCCACTTT.

J is TRBJ1-2 and V is TRBV4-1; D remains unclear. CDR1 is MGHRA and CDR2 is YSYEKL in the germline V gene. V lost 3 bases and J lost 4, with 21 bases in between. There are 17 residues in the CDR3. The CDR3 reads CASSQNVLQNHLYGYTF. CDR3 bases: TGCGCCAGCAGCCAGAATGTCTTACAGAACCACCTCTATGGCTACACCTTC.

The genes are TRBV7-2 and TRBJ2-3; the match to TRBD2 covers 12 bases. Trimming cost V 0 bases and J 1 base; bases outside gene matches: 2. CDR1 is SGHTA and CDR2 is FQGNSA in the germline V gene. The CDR3 has 17 amino acids. CDR3 residues: CASSLARLAGGTDTQYF. Here the CDR3 DNA reads TGTGCCAGCAGCTTAGCCCGACTAGCGGGGGGCACAGATACGCAGTATTTT.

The chain employs TRBV6-1 and TRBJ2-7; 10 bases align to TRBD1. The J segment lost 4 bases and the V segment lost 7 bases, leaving 7 bases of the junction unmatched. Germline V gives CDR1 MNHNS, CDR2 SASEGT. This CDR3 has 14 amino acids. CDR3 in amino acids: CASTQTGGWYEQYF. The CDR3 DNA reads TGTGCCAGCACACAGACAGGGGGCTGGTACGAGCAGTACTTC.

V usage is TRBV6-5 and J usage is TRBJ2-7; 10 nucleotides match TRBD1. The CDR3 is 13 residues long. The V segment lost 6 bases and the J segment 3 bases; nucleotides outside the gene matches: 2. CDR1 and CDR2 from the germline V gene are MNHEY and SVGAGI. The CDR3 DNA is TGTGCCAGCAGCCGGGACAGGGGCTACGAGCAGTACTTC. This sequence encodes CASSRDRGYEQYF.

V gene TRBV29-1 combines with J gene TRBJ2-7; possible D gene TRBD2, 6 bases. The CDR3 consists of 14 residues. CDR1 SQVTM and CDR2 ANQGSEA come from the germline V gene. With 1 base removed from V and 0 bases from J, the gap between germline ends came to 10 bases. CDR3 amino acids: CSVEGDSISYEQYF. The CDR3 coding sequence is TGCAGCGTTGAAGGGGACTCGATCTCCTACGAGCAGTACTTC.

The rearrangement joins TRBV9 to TRBJ2-3; 7 bases fit TRBD2. V dropped 2 bases and J dropped 1; count of bases not matched to a gene: 4. The CDR3 loop spans 15 amino acids. The V gene's germline CDR1 is SGDLS and CDR2 YYNGEE. CDR3 amino acids: CASSVVAGRTDTQYF. The CDR3 DNA reads TGTGCCAGCAGCGTTGTAGCGGGCCGCACAGATACGCAGTATTTT.

This clone was observed a few times. The CDR3 loop reads CASSESGVSYNSPLHF. CDR3 sequence (DNA): TGTGCCAGCAGTGAATCAGGGGTTTCCTATAATTCACCCCTCCACTTT. V and J are TRBV6-1 and TRBJ1-6; a weak D match, TRBD1 (6 bases). Trimming pared 2 bases from V and 1 base from J, leaving 9 bases between. The CDR3 runs 16 residues. Germline V CDR1 and CDR2: MNHNS, SASEGT.

The chain joins TRBV30 to TRBJ1-2; no clear D. This CDR3 contains 13 residues. Germline values: CDR1 GTSNPN, CDR2 SVGIG (reference sequence). V lost 0 bases and J lost 7, with 12 bases in between. CDR3 region: CAWSVQQSGGYTF. CDR3 bases: TGTGCCTGGAGTGTACAACAATCGGGTGGCTACACCTTC. Variable domain in full (rest from reference TRBV30 and TRBJ1-2): SQTIHQWPATLVQPVGSPLSLECTVEGTSNPNLYWYRQAAGRGLQLLFYSVGIGQISSEVPQNLSASRPQDRQFILSSKKLLLSDSGFYLCAWSVQQSGGYTFGSGTRLTVV.

The V gene is TRBV30, the J gene TRBJ1-2, with 10 bases matching TRBD1. The CDR3 is made up of 16 amino acids. Germline loops: CDR1 GTSNPN, CDR2 SVGIG (reference sequence). V dropped 4 bases and J dropped 7; count of bases not matched to a gene: 15. The CDR3 DNA is TGTGCCTGGATTCGTACCGGGACAGGGGTGCAGGGTGGCTACACCTTC. This sequence encodes CAWIRTGTGVQGGYTF.

The gene calls are TRBV11-2 and TRBJ1-1; no clear D. The CDR3 has 12 amino acids. Germline V gives CDR1 SGHAT, CDR2 FQNNGV. V was clipped by 3 bases and J by 4 bases, with 6 bases between them. Here the CDR3 reads CASSLAATEAFF. The CDR3 DNA sequence: TGTGCCAGCAGCTTGGCCGCCACTGAAGCTTTCTTT.

This clone is a singleton in its sample. The chain joins TRBV27 to TRBJ1-3; D ambiguous. This CDR3 has 14 residues. From germline, CDR1 is MNHEY and CDR2 SMNVEV (reference sequence). Between the trimmed V and J ends, which lost 0 bases and 4 bases, there was a span of 7 bases. The CDR3 DNA follows: TGTGCCAGCAGTTTATCGAGGCGGGGAAACACCATATATTTT. Amino acid sequence: CASSLSRRGNTIYF.

The chain uses TRBV6-5 and TRBJ2-2; TRBD1 might be the D (5 bases). The CDR3 covers 15 residues. The V gene lost 5 bases and the J gene lost 10 bases, with 20 bases spanning the gap. Germline CDR1 and CDR2: MNHEY and SVGAGI. This chain's CDR3 is CASSRSRQTRPELFF. The CDR3 nucleotides read TGTGCCAGCAGTAGATCACGACAGACGCGGCCGGAGCTGTTTTTT.

The chain couples TRBV5-1 to TRBJ2-1, with 11 bases that match TRBD1. J gave up 8 bases and V 0 bases, and 4 bases lay outside the gene matches. Germline CDR1 reads SGHRS; CDR2 reads YFSETQ. CDR3 size: 15 residues. CDR3 DNA sequence: TGCGCCAGCAGCTTGGAGGGGACAGGGGGTCATGAGCAGTTCTTC. This sequence encodes CASSLEGTGGHEQFF.

This chain joins TRBV7-6 and TRBJ1-3, with D perhaps TRBD1 (5 bases). Germline values: CDR1 SGHVS, CDR2 FNYEAQ. CDR3 length: 14 amino acids. Deletions cut 5 bases from V and 1 base from J, with 9 bases between. As DNA, the CDR3 is TGTGCCAGCAGCGGCAGGGCTTCTGGAAACACCATATATTTT. Translating it yields CASSGRASGNTIYF.

The chain is built from TRBV9 and TRBJ1-3; D unclear. The CDR3 covers 13 residues. Germline V gives CDR1 SGDLS, CDR2 YYNGEE. Between the trimmed V and J ends, which lost 3 bases and 4 bases, there was a span of 8 bases. This chain's CDR3 is CASSDPQGNTIYF. The CDR3 nucleotides are TGTGCCAGCAGCGATCCACAGGGAAACACCATATATTTT.

The DNA for the CDR3 is TGCGCCAGCAGTGACTTCACTCGGGCGAACACCGGGGAGCTGTTTTTT. Translated: CASSDFTRANTGELFF. This chain joins TRBV10-1 and TRBJ2-2; D unclear. Trimming stripped 3 bases from V and 0 bases from J, with 11 bases between. The CDR3 spans 16 residues. CDR1 and CDR2 from the germline V gene are WNHNN and SYGVQD (reference sequence).

The genes are TRBV7-2 and TRBJ1-2; the match to TRBD1 covers 10 bases. The CDR3 length is 14 residues. Germline CDR1 is SGHTA and CDR2 is FQGNSA. V shed 1 base and J 7 bases; nucleotides not matched to a gene: 3. The CDR3 loop reads CASSLGQGARGYTF. The CDR3 DNA reads as TGTGCCAGCAGCTTAGGACAGGGGGCGCGTGGCTACACCTTC. The entire variable domain, with the rest obtained from reference TRBV7-2 and TRBJ1-2, is as follows: GAGVSQSPSNKVTEKGKDVELRCDPISGHTALYWYRQSLGQGLEFLIYFQGNSAPDKSGLPSDRFSAERTGGSVSTLTIQRTQQEDSAVYLCASSLGQGARGYTFGSGTRLTVV.

The chain combines TRBV6-4 with TRBJ1-2, with D possibly TRBD1 on 5 matching bases. The V end lost 2 bases, the J end lost 2 bases, and 9 bases lay between the germline ends. The CDR3 is 14 amino acids. The V gene's germline CDR1 is MRHNA and CDR2 SNTAGT. The CDR3 region is CASSDVSGNYGYTF. The CDR3 DNA reads as TGTGCCAGCAGTGACGTTTCAGGGAACTATGGCTACACCTTC.

The count of this clone is one. The genes are TRBV1 and TRBJ2-7; the tabulated D call, TRBD2, remains unverified against the DNA. TRBV1 is flagged as a pseudogene. The CDR3 loop spans 16 amino acids. CDR3 loop: CTSSRVGGGRQIEQYV. CDR3 coding DNA: TGCACCAGCAGCCGCGTGGGGGGCGGGAGACAGATCGAGCAGTACGTC.

The chain is built from TRBV19 and TRBJ1-1; 9 positions match TRBD1. Germline values: CDR1 LNHDA, CDR2 SQIVND (reference sequence). CDR3 size: 12 residues. V lost 3 bases to trimming and J lost 13 bases; unmatched junction nucleotides: 6. The CDR3 sequence: CASSMTGGTGFF. The DNA for the CDR3 is TGTGCCAGTAGTATGACAGGGGGTACTGGTTTCTTT.